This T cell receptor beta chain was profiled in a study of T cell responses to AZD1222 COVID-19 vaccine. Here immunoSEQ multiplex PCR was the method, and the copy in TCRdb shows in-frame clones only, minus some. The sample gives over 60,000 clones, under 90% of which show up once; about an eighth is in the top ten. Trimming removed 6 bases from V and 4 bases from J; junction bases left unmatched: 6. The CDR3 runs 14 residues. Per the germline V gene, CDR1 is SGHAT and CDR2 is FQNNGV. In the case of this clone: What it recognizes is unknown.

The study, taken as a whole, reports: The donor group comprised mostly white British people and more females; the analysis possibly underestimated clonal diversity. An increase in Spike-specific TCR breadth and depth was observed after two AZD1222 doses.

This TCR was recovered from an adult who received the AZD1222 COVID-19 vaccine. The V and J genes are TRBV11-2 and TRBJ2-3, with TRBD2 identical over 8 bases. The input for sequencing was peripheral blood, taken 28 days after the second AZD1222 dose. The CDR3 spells CASRGLVYSDTQYF. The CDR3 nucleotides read TGTGCCAGCAGGGGACTAGTGTACTCAGATACGCAGTATTTT.